The T cell receptor beta chain under discussion was sequenced for a study of T cell responses to AZD1222 COVID-19 vaccine. Points from the study as a whole: Mostly white British, mostly female donors; authors suggested clonal diversity may be underestimated.

This CDR3 spans 15 amino acids. J gave up 6 bases and V 6 bases, and 10 bases lay outside the gene matches. Germline V CDR1 and CDR2: MDHEN, SYDVKM. Some clones are missing from TCRdb's copy, which holds only in-frame ones; the method was immunoSEQ multiplex PCR. The table shows 200,000 to 250,000 clones, with about 94% occurring only once. Points on this clone: Its antigen is unknown.

The source of this sequence is an adult who received the MenACWY meningococcal vaccine as a control. The sequenced sample was peripheral blood, obtained 28 days after the second dose of the MenACWY control vaccine. This chain joins TRBV28 and TRBJ2-3, with TRBD1 matching over 9 bases. This CDR3 reads CASSPTGGKVDTQYF. The DNA of the CDR3 is TGTGCCAGCAGCCCGACAGGGGGTAAAGTTGATACGCAGTATTTT.